The T cell receptor (beta chain) described here comes from a study of PD-1 blockade in mismatch repair-deficient tumors. Findings and caveats of the study: After pembrolizumab, tumor-resident clones rose rapidly, then generally contracted before radiologic responses.

This clone was picked up one time. What it binds is not known. V was shortened by 0 bases and J by 9 bases, with 7 bases between the two germline ends. From germline, CDR1 is SGDLS and CDR2 YYNGEE. CDR3 size: 12 residues. Profiled with immunoSEQ multiplex PCR; TCRdb holds only in-frame clones, not every one. The profile shows some 49,000 clones, around 77% of them singletons. This clonotype originated in an adult with mismatch repair-deficient cancer. The chain couples TRBV9 to TRBJ2-1; D is unresolved. The sample consisted of PBMCs, taken before pembrolizumab treatment. CDR3 amino acids: CASSVDYGEQFF. CDR3 in DNA: TGTGCCAGCAGCGTAGATTATGGTGAGCAGTTCTTC. Filled out from reference TRBV9 and TRBJ2-1, the complete variable domain reads DSGVTQTPKHLITATGQRVTLRCSPRSGDLSVYWYQQSLDQGLQFLIQYYNGEERAKGNILERFSAQQFPDLHSELNLSSLELGDSALYFCASSVDYGEQFFGPGTRLTVL.